One and the same sample provided the 15 T cell receptor beta chains below, sequenced in a study of blood T cell repertoires in COVID-19. The method was immunoSEQ multiplex PCR; TCRdb's version includes in-frame clones alone and lacks a portion of them. This table holds around 330,000 clones, roughly 90% found once. Material for sequencing was PBMCs or T cells enriched from blood (not recorded which). The receptors were gathered from a man aged 60 to 75 who had recovered from COVID-19.

The V and J genes are TRBV2 and TRBJ2-7; TRBD1 agrees at 8 bases. J was trimmed by 2 bases and V by 8 bases; bases with no gene match: 11. The CDR3 sequence is 15 residues long. Germline-derived CDR1 and CDR2 are SNHLY and FYNNEI. The CDR3 region is CASAEQGAAPYEQYF. DNA of the CDR3: TGTGCCAGCGCTGAGCAGGGGGCGGCCCCCTACGAGCAGTACTTC.

The gene calls are TRBV7-2 and TRBJ2-7, with 7 bases matching TRBD1. The germline gives CDR1 SGHTA, CDR2 FQGNSA. The CDR3 has 14 residues. V gave up 0 bases and J gave up 5 bases; unmatched junction bases: 4. The CDR3: CASSLATGPNEQYF. The CDR3, as DNA: TGTGCCAGCAGCTTAGCGACAGGGCCCAACGAGCAGTACTTC.

The J gene is TRBJ2-2, the V gene TRBV5-1; D perhaps matches TRBD1 (6 bases). Germline V gives CDR1 SGHRS, CDR2 YFSETQ. CDR3 size: 15 residues. V gave up 0 bases and J gave up 2 bases, with 8 bases separating them. In nucleotides, the CDR3 is TGCGCCAGCAGCTTGGACAGGGCAAACACCGGGGAGCTGTTTTTT. Amino acids: CASSLDRANTGELFF.

This clone was counted only a few times. CDR3 sequence: CASSLGPGTEDEKLFF. The CDR3 DNA reads as TGCGCCAGCAGCCTAGGGCCCGGGACAGAGGATGAAAAACTGTTTTTT. The gene calls are TRBV4-1 and TRBJ1-4; 7 positions agree with TRBD1. Trimming removed 4 bases from V and 6 bases from J; junction bases left unmatched: 11. Germline V gene data show CDR1 as MGHRA and CDR2 as YSYEKL. There are 16 residues in the CDR3.

The chain carries TRBV3-1 (or the pseudogene TRBV3-2) and TRBJ1-1; D gene uncertain. Per the germline V gene, CDR1 is LGHDT and CDR2 is YNNKEL (reference sequence). V was pared by 5 bases and J by 6 bases, with 16 bases between. The CDR3 extends over 14 amino acids. The CDR3 region is CASSENGEGSEAFF. The CDR3 region has the DNA TGTGCCAGCAGCGAAAACGGGGAGGGCTCTGAAGCTTTCTTT.

The V call is TRBV19, the J call TRBJ2-4; 12 nucleotides agree with TRBD2. Trimming at V came to 3 bases and at J to 9 bases, leaving 3 bases not matched to a gene. The CDR3 contains 14 residues. Germline V gene lookup returns CDR1 LNHDA and CDR2 SQIVND (reference sequence). CDR3 nucleotide sequence: TGTGCCAGTAGTATGACTAGCGGGAGTAGCATTCAGTACTTC. Translating gives CASSMTSGSSIQYF.

This chain uses TRBV20-1 with TRBJ1-2; D remains unclear. V was cut by 6 bases and J by 7 bases, with 12 bases left in between. The CDR3 is 11 amino acids. Germline V gives CDR1 DFQATT, CDR2 SNEGSKA (reference sequence). CDR3 coding DNA: TGCAGTGCCAAGGAGGGAGCTGGCTACACCTTC. Protein sequence: CSAKEGAGYTF.

The chain combines TRBV7-6 with TRBJ2-3; perhaps TRBD2 as D (6 bases). From germline, CDR1 is SGHVS and CDR2 FNYEAQ. The CDR3 spans 14 residues. Trimming removed 6 bases from V and 2 bases from J, with 12 bases in between. The CDR3 loop is CASSRDFNTDTQYF. The CDR3 nucleotides are TGTGCCAGCAGTCGGGACTTTAACACAGATACGCAGTATTTT. Based on the CDR3 plus reference TRBV7-6 and TRBJ2-3, the full variable domain is GAGVSQSPRYKVTKRGQDVALRCDPISGHVSLYWYRQALGQGPEFLTYFNYEAQQDKSGLPNDRFSAERPEGSISTLTIQRTEQRDSAMYRCASSRDFNTDTQYFGPGTRLTVL.

Worth noting for this clone: Distinct nucleotide sequences in the sample also encode this CDR3. The chain uses TRBV19 and TRBJ2-3; D is undetermined. The germline gives CDR1 LNHDA, CDR2 SQIVND (reference sequence). V was trimmed by 4 bases and J by 5 bases, leaving 7 bases between them. CDR3 length: 12 residues. The CDR3 loop is CASSNRGDTQYF. The CDR3 coding sequence is TGTGCCAGTAGTAATCGAGGAGATACGCAGTATTTT.

This clone has only a few counts. The V gene is TRBV30, the J gene TRBJ2-2, with D possibly being TRBD2 (6 bases). CDR1 and CDR2 (germline): GTSNPN, SVGIG (reference sequence). The CDR3 runs 15 residues. With 3 bases removed from V and 2 bases from J, the gap between germline ends came to 13 bases. The CDR3: CAWRFGGANTGELFF. The CDR3 DNA follows: TGTGCCTGGAGGTTCGGAGGGGCCAACACCGGGGAGCTGTTTTTT.

The chain recombines TRBV7-2 with TRBJ1-3; D unclear. V lost 1 base and J 0 bases, leaving 13 bases between the germline ends. The CDR3 has 17 residues. Germline V lookup: CDR1 SGHTA, CDR2 FQGNSA. The CDR3 is CASSLGLVRDSGNTIYF. DNA for the CDR3: TGTGCCAGCAGCTTAGGATTAGTCCGCGACTCTGGAAACACCATATATTTT.

The V and J genes are TRBV15 and TRBJ2-3; 7 bases agree with TRBD1. Germline-derived CDR1 and CDR2 are LNHNV and YYDKDF (reference sequence). After removal of 7 bases from V and 3 bases from J, the junction contained 7 bases not matched to a gene. There are 14 residues in the CDR3. CDR3 loop: CATNPGGGTDTQYF. In DNA, the CDR3 is TGTGCCACCAACCCAGGGGGTGGGACAGATACGCAGTATTTT.

The chain carries TRBV4-2 and TRBJ2-7; D is possibly TRBD1 (6 bases). The germline V gene encodes CDR1 LGHNA and CDR2 YNFKEQ. CDR3 length: 13 amino acids. V was shortened by 2 bases and J by 3 bases, with 8 bases between the two germline ends. This CDR3 reads CASSQMTGYEQYF. DNA of the CDR3: TGTGCCAGCAGCCAAATGACAGGCTACGAGCAGTACTTC.

The CDR3 nucleotides read TGTGCCAGCAGCTCTAGACAGGGGGGCTCCTACGAGCAGTACTTC. It yields the protein CASSSRQGGSYEQYF. The chain uses TRBV7-2 and TRBJ2-7; 9 bases line up with TRBD1. The CDR3 spans 15 residues. Germline values: CDR1 SGHTA, CDR2 FQGNSA. Germline trimming cut 4 bases from V and 0 bases from J; bases unmatched to any gene: 4.

CDR3: CASSLVLGGNTEAFF. The DNA for the CDR3 is TGTGCCAGCAGCTTAGTGTTAGGGGGTAACACTGAAGCTTTCTTT. V is TRBV7-9 and J is TRBJ1-1; D might be TRBD1 (6 bases). Germline-derived CDR1 and CDR2 are SEHNR and FQNEAQ (reference sequence). V was cut by 1 base and J by 2 bases, with 11 bases left in between. This CDR3 spans 15 amino acids.